The source of this TCR beta chain is a study of T-cell reconstitution after alpha-beta-depleted transplantation in children. A note on this clonotype: What it recognizes is unknown.

Construction of the TCRbeta library involved unique molecular identifiers. MiXCR, run by TCRdb on the PCR reads, gives a single entry per CDR3 protein. Of 70,000 or so distinct CDR3 sequences in the sample, about 11% are singletons; the top ten hold approximately 13%. Points from the study as a whole: Reports say that about two months after transplant, the alpha-beta T cells came out of several hundred graft clones that had expanded. T cells produced anew were the main source of T-cell counts and diversity one year after transplant. Where some patients showed high TCRbeta diversity at day 60, it came from recipient T cells and thymic progenitors that had survived.

Germline V gives CDR1 SGHTA, CDR2 FQGNSA. CDR3 length: 16 residues. V lost 2 bases to trimming and J lost 4 bases, with 14 bases between them. This sample comprised PBMCs, obtained before TCRalphabeta/CD19-depleted stem cell transplant. This chain links TRBV7-2 with TRBJ1-4; D unresolved. This clonotype was obtained from a boy younger than 18 with acute myeloid leukemia, due to receive a stem cell transplant. CDR3 nucleotides: TGTGCCAGCAGCTTATTCTACTCAGGCCTTAATGAAAAACTGTTTTTT. Translation gives CASSLFYSGLNEKLFF.